This entry is about one T cell receptor (beta chain). Generated by immunoSEQ multiplex PCR, the TCRdb table keeps only in-frame clones and is missing some. The sample holds 90,000 to 140,000 clones, approximately 86% seen once. The V end lost 3 bases, the J end lost 6 bases, and 18 bases lay between the germline ends. Germline values: CDR1 SGHRS, CDR2 YFSETQ. This CDR3 spans 15 amino acids. This record comes from a study of cytomegalovirus exposure and HLA in healthy donors. The sequence was collected from a woman between 18 and 29 years old in good health and CMV-seropositive. The sequenced sample consisted of PBMCs. The chain carries TRBV5-1 and TRBJ1-1; a weak D match, TRBD1 (6 bases). The CDR3 is CASSSRVGGESEAFF. The CDR3 region has the DNA TGCGCCAGCAGCTCCCGGGTAGGGGGTGAATCTGAAGCTTTCTTT. Filled out from reference TRBV5-1 and TRBJ1-1, the complete variable domain reads KAGVTQTPRYLIKTRGQQVTLSCSPISGHRSVSWYQQTPGQGLQFLFEYFSETQRNKGNFPGRFSGRQFSNSRSEMNVSTLELGDSALYLCASSSRVGGESEAFFGQGTRLTVV.